A selection of T cell receptor beta chains follows, all from one sample in a study of glioma-infiltrating T cells after dendritic cell vaccination. Assay used: immunoSEQ multiplex PCR; TCRdb lists only in-frame clones, some missing. The sample records fewer than 110,000 clones, roughly 80% being singletons. Sample: blood, taken before dendritic cell vaccination. These receptors were taken from a human donor with glioblastoma. CDR3s include the opening cysteine and the closing phenylalanine or tryptophan. Fields, in order: J gene, D gene, V gene, clone size, CDR3 protein, CDR3 DNA. D genes are given only for firm matches. For some rows the clone size is stated as once, few or many, or as a class when expanded; others skip it.

>TRBJ2-2|NA|TRBV2|NA
CASSEVAVFGGELFF
TGTGCCAGCAGTGAAGTCGCGGTTTTCGGGGGGGAGCTGTTTTTT
>TRBJ1-3|TRBD1|TRBV23-1|NA
CASSLGTGNPGNTIYF
TGCGCCAGCAGTCTCGGGACAGGGAACCCTGGAAACACCATATATTTT
>TRBJ2-3|NA|TRBV7-2|NA
CAWGGASTDTQYF
TGTGCCTGGGGGGGGGCTAGCACAGATACGCAGTATTTT
>TRBJ1-3|TRBD1|TRBV5-4|few
CASSSTGVNTIYF
TGTGCCAGCAGCTCGACAGGGGTTAACACCATATATTTT
>TRBJ2-3|NA|TRBV10-2|NA
CAGGRGVTDTQYF
TGCGCCGGGGGGAGGGGGGTCACAGATACGCAGTATTTT
>TRBJ2-7|NA|TRBV5-4|once
CASSLDRTGYEQYF
TGTGCCAGCAGCTTGGACAGGACGGGCTACGAGCAGTACTTC
>TRBJ1-6|NA|TRBV7-9|NA
CASSLEEGKAVSPLHF
TGTGCCAGCAGCTTAGAGGAGGGAAAGGCAGTATCACCCCTCCACTTT
>TRBJ2-7|NA|TRBV14|NA
CASSPNKQGTSYEQYF
TGTGCCAGCAGTCCTAATAAACAGGGAACCTCCTACGAGCAGTACTTC
>TRBJ1-2|NA|TRBV6-5|NA
CASTSGGFYYGYTF
TGTGCCAGCACCTCCGGGGGATTTTACTATGGCTACACCTTC
>TRBJ2-7|TRBD1|TRBV11-3|NA
CASSGGQGVGEQYF
TGTGCCAGCAGCGGGGGACAGGGGGTAGGGGAGCAGTACTTC
>TRBJ1-1|NA|TRBV10-3|few
CAIIQGSEAFF
TGTGCCATCATTCAGGGTTCTGAAGCTTTCTTT
>TRBJ2-2|NA|TRBV11-2|NA
CASQGHNTGELFF
TGTGCCAGCCAAGGACATAACACCGGGGAGCTGTTTTTT
>TRBJ2-7|NA|TRBV14|NA
CASSQDSGTMGSYEQYF
TGTGCCAGCAGCCAAGATTCCGGGACAATGGGGTCCTACGAGCAGTACTTC
>TRBJ1-1|NA|TRBV7-6|few
CASSPTNRAWGTEAFF
TGTGCCAGCAGCCCAACCAACAGGGCTTGGGGCACTGAAGCTTTCTTT
>TRBJ1-1|NA|TRBV7-2|NA
CASSLNGGGSNTEAFF
TGTGCCAGCAGCTTAAACGGGGGGGGCTCAAACACTGAAGCTTTCTTT
>TRBJ1-6|NA|TRBV25-1|few
CASSEYIRGGYNSPLHF
TGTGCCAGCAGTGAATATATTCGGGGGGGGTATAATTCACCCCTCCACTTT
>TRBJ2-7|NA|TRBV7-6|NA
CASSPRAGASYEQYF
TGTGCCAGCAGCCCTAGGGCGGGGGCCTCCTACGAGCAGTACTTC
>TRBJ1-6|NA|TRBV7-2|NA
CASSLATVFNSPLHF
TGTGCCAGCAGCTTAGCGACAGTCTTCAATTCACCCCTCCACTTT
>TRBJ1-1|NA|TRBV5-1|NA
CASRASRDTEAFF
TGCGCCAGCAGAGCCTCCAGGGACACTGAAGCTTTCTTT
>TRBJ1-2|NA|TRBV5-4|NA
CASSLVGLYGYTF
TGTGCCAGCAGCTTGGTGGGACTCTATGGCTACACCTTC
>TRBJ1-2|NA|TRBV13|NA
CASSLTGDIDYGYTF
TGTGCCAGCAGCCTAACCGGGGACATCGACTATGGCTACACCTTC
>TRBJ1-2|NA|TRBV10-2|NA
CASTEGESIGYGYTF
TGCGCCAGCACCGAGGGGGAGAGTATAGGCTATGGCTACACCTTC
>TRBJ1-1|NA|TRBV5-4|NA
CASSLITAAEAFF
TGTGCCAGCAGCTTGATCACAGCGGCTGAAGCTTTCTTT
>TRBJ2-2|TRBD1|TRBV7-6|NA
CASSLTTGVEGELFF
TGTGCCAGCAGCTTAACAACAGGGGTGGAAGGGGAGCTGTTTTTT
>TRBJ1-5|NA|TRBV4-2|NA
CASSQEGARNQPQHF
TGTGCCAGCAGCCAAGAAGGGGCCCGCAATCAGCCCCAGCATTTT
>TRBJ2-1|TRBD1|TRBV9|NA
CASSARDSPTYNEQFF
TGTGCCAGCAGCGCTAGGGACAGTCCTACTTACAATGAGCAGTTCTTC
>TRBJ2-7|NA|TRBV11-2|NA
CASSLNTGFYEQYF
TGTGCCAGCAGCTTAAACACAGGATTCTACGAGCAGTACTTC
>TRBJ2-1|TRBD1|TRBV7-9|NA
CASSSDRGNNEQFF
TGTGCCAGCAGCTCAGACAGGGGCAACAATGAGCAGTTCTTC
>TRBJ1-3|NA|TRBV5-4|NA
CASSLDGATGNTIYF
TGTGCCAGCAGCTTGGATGGGGCGACTGGAAACACCATATATTTT
>TRBJ1-6|NA|TRBV7-9|NA
CASSSLSSGSSPLHF
TGTGCCAGCAGCTCGCTTTCCTCAGGTAGTTCACCCCTCCACTTT
>TRBJ2-1|TRBD1|TRBV19|NA
CASRPYRGTNNEQFF
TGTGCCAGTAGGCCTTACAGGGGGACAAACAATGAGCAGTTCTTC
>TRBJ2-7|NA|TRBV7-2|NA
CASSPPGDPNEQYF
TGTGCCAGCAGCCCTCCAGGGGACCCCAACGAGCAGTACTTC
>TRBJ1-4|NA|TRBV4-1|NA
CASSQDAQATIQLFF
TGCGCCAGCAGCCAAGATGCCCAGGCTACAATTCAACTGTTTTTT
>TRBJ2-5|TRBD2|TRBV27|NA
CASRPLVAGGETQYF
TGTGCCAGCCGACCACTTGTAGCGGGGGGTGAGACCCAGTACTTC
>TRBJ2-7|NA|TRBV7-6|NA
CASSLTSGSAYEQYF
TGTGCCAGCAGCTTAACATCAGGATCGGCCTACGAGCAGTACTTC
>TRBJ2-7|TRBD1|TRBV4-3|NA
CASSPIPGTAYEQYF
TGCGCCAGCAGCCCGATCCCCGGGACAGCCTACGAGCAGTACTTC
>TRBJ1-3|NA|TRBV30|NA
CACKSSGNTIYF
TGTGCCTGTAAGAGCTCTGGAAACACCATATATTTT
>TRBJ2-5|NA|TRBV19|NA
CASSKREQGPRRETQYF
TGTGCCAGTAGTAAAAGGGAACAGGGACCGCGGCGTGAGACCCAGTACTTC
>TRBJ1-5|TRBD1|TRBV19|NA
CASSMGTGFSNQPQHF
TGTGCCAGTAGTATGGGGACAGGGTTTAGCAATCAGCCCCAGCATTTT
>TRBJ2-7|TRBD1|TRBV11-3|NA
CASSTGTGMSVYEQYF
TGTGCCAGCAGTACCGGGACAGGGATGTCGGTCTACGAGCAGTACTTC
>TRBJ1-5|NA|TRBV11-2|few
CASSLGTGQPQHF
TGTGCCAGCAGCTTAGGGACTGGTCAGCCCCAGCATTTT
>TRBJ2-3|NA|TRBV5-1|NA
CASSLVAGADRMDTQYF
TGCGCCAGCAGCTTGGTCGCGGGGGCCGACCGAATGGATACGCAGTATTTT
>TRBJ2-7|NA|TRBV7-8|NA
CASSLRSHRLPYEQYF
TGTGCCAGCAGCTTGAGATCTCACAGGCTTCCCTACGAGCAGTACTTC
>TRBJ1-6|TRBD1|TRBV6-1|NA
CASWKGQEISPLHF
TGTGCCAGCTGGAAGGGACAGGAGATTTCACCCCTCCACTTT
>TRBJ1-5|TRBD1|TRBV7-2|NA
CASRLQGVEDQPQHF
TGTGCCAGCAGATTACAGGGGGTTGAGGATCAGCCCCAGCATTTT
>TRBJ1-4|NA|TRBV30|NA
CAWSLTPGEKLFF
TGTGCCTGGAGTCTTACCCCGGGAGAAAAACTGTTTTTT
>TRBJ2-3|TRBD2|TRBV28|NA
CASSFGGGGADTDTQYF
TGTGCCAGCAGTTTTGGAGGCGGGGGGGCTGACACAGATACGCAGTATTTT
>TRBJ2-5|NA|TRBV6-5|once
CASSYRAGYQETQYF
TGTGCCAGCAGTTACCGGGCGGGATACCAAGAGACCCAGTACTTC
>TRBJ2-5|NA|TRBV25-1|once
CATQGLGQETQYF
TGTGCCACGCAGGGGTTAGGGCAAGAGACCCAGTACTTC
>TRBJ2-1|TRBD2|TRBV15|NA
CATSREPRGNNEQFF
TGTGCCACCAGCAGAGAACCGCGGGGGAACAATGAGCAGTTCTTC
>TRBJ2-1|TRBD2|TRBV10-1|few
CASSAPPLYMRGGAYNEQFF
TGCGCCAGCAGTGCCCCCCCGCTATATATGCGGGGGGGTGCGTACAATGAGCAGTTCTTC
>TRBJ2-1|NA|TRBV10-3|NA
CAISESGPRGYEQFF
TGTGCCATCAGTGAGTCAGGCCCGCGGGGCTATGAGCAGTTCTTC
>TRBJ1-2|NA|TRBV4-3|NA
CASSQELSRQGFQYGYTF
TGCGCCAGCAGCCAAGAATTAAGCCGTCAGGGGTTTCAATATGGCTACACCTTC